Detailed here is one T cell receptor (beta chain). It lacks a known antigen. Base qualities were left out, and no much larger clone turns up one base away. The sample belongs to a study of control samples from healthy donors and cancer patients (dated by TCRdb to the early 2020s). To prepare the library, the immunoSEQ multiplex PCR assay was applied. The table was pulled from immuneACCESS by TCRdb, which kept in-frame rearrangements only. Such tables lose some clones; where checked, under half of the loss comes from unresolved V genes, and the rest has no known cause. This sample has about 130,000 clones in its table, and roughly 87% of those were observed once. Around 1.8% of the sample is in the top ten clones. The CDR3 covers 14 residues, taking in both the cysteine and the phenylalanine. Just the 42-base CDR3 DNA is kept, in frame starting at base 1. V lost 3 bases and J lost 5 bases; the stretch between them is 14 bases long. CDR1 is given as SGHRS and CDR2 as YFSETQ, both from the germline V gene.

Recombination joined TRBV5-1 with TRBJ1-2, and TRBD1 may be the D gene, going by 6 matching bases. The sequence was collected from a man aged 18 to 29 in good health. Sequencing was carried out using blood. The CDR3: CASSSPGAEYGYTF. The DNA sequence follows: TGCGCCAGCAGCTCACCAGGGGCAGAGTATGGCTACACCTTC.